Presented here are 13 T cell receptor beta chains from one specimen sequenced in a study of CD8 T cells in Susac syndrome. Reverse transcription of roughly 0.5 to 1 ug RNA was performed with random hexamers. TCRdb itself ran the immunoSEQ multiplex PCR reads through MiXCR, one entry per CDR3 protein. The sample records hundreds of thousands of distinct CDR3 sequences, 70% to 90% being singletons. The sample was CD8+ T cells from PBMCs. Receptor source: a human donor with multiple sclerosis.

The rearrangement joins TRBV28 to TRBJ1-4; no firm D call. Trimming left V 2 bases short and J 7 bases short, with 5 bases between. Germline assignment: CDR1 MDHEN and CDR2 SYDVKM. This CDR3 region has 12 residues. CDR3 in amino acids: CASSLNGEKLFF. The CDR3 nucleotides are TGTGCCAGCAGTTTAAATGGTGAAAAACTGTTTTTT.

The chain recombines TRBV28 with TRBJ1-2; TRBD1 might be the D (6 bases). Trimming cost V 3 bases and J 5 bases, with 10 bases left between them. The germline gives CDR1 MDHEN, CDR2 SYDVKM. The CDR3 runs 13 residues. The CDR3 DNA reads TGTGCCAGCAGTTTCCGGGGGCTGTATGGCTACACCTTC. Protein product: CASSFRGLYGYTF.

The chain couples TRBV10-2 to TRBJ2-4; D gene uncertain. This CDR3 is built from 17 residues. Germline CDR1 WSHSY, CDR2 SAAADI. V dropped 4 bases and J dropped 0 bases, with 16 bases sitting between them. The CDR3 coding sequence is TGCGCCAGCAGTGGAGGATCGACCGATCTAGCCAAAAACATTCAGTACTTC. Amino acids: CASSGGSTDLAKNIQYF.

About this clonotype: The junction shows a germline mismatch at one end, possibly a read error. This chain joins TRBV9 and TRBJ2-1, with D uncertain. There are 11 residues in the CDR3. The germline CDR1 and CDR2 sequences are SGDLS and YYNGEE. CDR3 residues: CAGSLYNEQFF. The CDR3 DNA is TGTGCCGGCAGCCTTTACAATGAGCAGTTCTTC.

V and J are TRBV24-1 and TRBJ2-7, with D perhaps being TRBD1 or TRBD2 (5 bases each). The CDR3 is made up of 16 amino acids. Germline assignment: CDR1 KGHDR and CDR2 SFDVKD. Trimming pared 7 bases from V and 2 bases from J, leaving 20 bases between. CDR3 nucleotide sequence: TGTGCCACCAGCGATCCCTACGGGACGGCTCCCTACGAGCAGTACTTC. Translating it yields CATSDPYGTAPYEQYF.

The V and J genes are TRBV4-1 and TRBJ2-7; TRBD1 or TRBD2 may be the D gene (7 bases each). CDR1 is MGHRA, CDR2 YSYEKL, per germline. The CDR3 is 16 amino acids. Trimming pared 4 bases from V and 1 base from J, leaving 17 bases between. The CDR3 DNA follows: TGCGCCAGCAGCCCTCAACCAGGGGGGGGTTCCTACGAGCAGTACTTC. It translates to CASSPQPGGGSYEQYF.

This clonotype was detected a few times. CDR3 coding DNA: TGTGCCAGCAGTGAAATTAGTTCGTCCCCCTACGAGCAGTACTTC. Translated: CASSEISSSPYEQYF. The J gene is TRBJ2-7, the V gene TRBV2, with no clear D. The CDR3 runs 15 residues. CDR1 is SNHLY and CDR2 is FYNNEI in the germline V gene. The germline V and J ends were trimmed by 2 bases and 2 bases, with 13 bases remaining between them.

This chain joins TRBV28 and TRBJ1-2, with D possibly TRBD1 on 6 matching bases. Germline CDR1 MDHEN, CDR2 SYDVKM. Deletions cut 4 bases from V and 8 bases from J, with 20 bases between. The CDR3 consists of 15 residues. This CDR3 reads CASSSHIKGGEGYTF. For the CDR3, the DNA is TGTGCCAGCAGTTCTCACATAAAGGGGGGAGAAGGCTACACCTTC.

This chain uses TRBV6-5 with TRBJ2-1; 7 bases match TRBD1. The germline V gene encodes CDR1 MNHEY and CDR2 SVGAGI. J was trimmed by 11 bases and V by 9 bases; bases with no gene match: 7. The CDR3 is 11 amino acids. The CDR3 here is CASERQGQQFF. The CDR3 nucleotides read TGTGCCAGTGAAAGACAGGGTCAGCAGTTCTTC.

This rearrangement joins TRBV6-2 or TRBV6-3 to TRBJ1-5; weak D call: TRBD1 (6 bases). The germline V gene has CDR1 MNHEY and CDR2 SVGEGT. The CDR3 extends over 18 amino acids. V shed 0 bases and J shed 4 bases, with 19 bases lying between them. CDR3 sequence reads: CASSYSITGAQGNQPQHF. The CDR3 DNA is TGTGCCAGCAGTTACTCGATTACGGGGGCGCAGGGGAATCAGCCCCAGCATTTT.

This rearrangement joins TRBV27 to TRBJ2-3; D not resolved. Germline CDR1 is MNHEY and CDR2 is SMNVEV (reference sequence). V was clipped by 4 bases and J by 1 base, with 6 bases between them. The length of the CDR3 is 13 residues. CDR3 residues: CASSSLGTDTQYF. The CDR3 nucleotides are TGTGCCAGCAGTTCGCTGGGCACAGATACGCAGTATTTT.

The chain couples TRBV28 to TRBJ2-3, with D hard to call. Germline-derived CDR1 and CDR2 are MDHEN and SYDVKM. The CDR3 runs to 11 residues. V lost 4 bases to trimming and J lost 3 bases, with 2 bases between them. Here the CDR3 reads CASSWTDTQYF. CDR3 nucleotides: TGTGCCAGCAGTTGGACAGATACGCAGTATTTT.

This chain joins TRBV7-9 and TRBJ2-2; D gene uncertain. The CDR3 has 14 amino acids. Germline V gene data show CDR1 as SEHNR and CDR2 as FQNEAQ (reference sequence). V was trimmed by 5 bases and J by 3 bases, leaving 10 bases between them. In nucleotides, the CDR3 is TGTGCCAGCAGCCCGTCGTGGGACACCGGGGAGCTGTTTTTT. Translated, it gives CASSPSWDTGELFF.